These 20 T cell receptor beta chains originate from one sample sequenced in a study of blood T cell repertoires in COVID-19. The table came from immunoSEQ multiplex PCR; TCRdb's copy has only in-frame clones and leaves some out. This sample has 180,000 or so clones, with approximately 80% found just once. Input material: peripheral blood. The source of these receptors is a woman aged 45 to 65 with active or convalescent COVID-19.

The J gene is TRBJ1-4, the V gene TRBV25-1, with D unresolved. The CDR3 is made up of 11 amino acids. Germline CDR1 is MGHDK and CDR2 is SYGVNS. V dropped 3 bases and J dropped 8 bases, with 4 bases sitting between them. The CDR3 is CASSEREKLFF. The CDR3 DNA sequence: TGTGCCAGCAGTGAGAGAGAAAAACTGTTTTTT.

The chain carries TRBV25-1 and TRBJ2-7; tentative D call: TRBD2 (6 bases). Germline CDR1 MGHDK, CDR2 SYGVNS. CDR3 size: 13 residues. Trimming left V 3 bases short and J 7 bases short, with 13 bases between. CDR3 sequence reads: CASSELLASEQYF. Here the CDR3 DNA reads TGTGCCAGCAGTGAGCTACTAGCTTCAGAGCAGTACTTC.

This clone occurred a few times. The chain recombines TRBV13 with TRBJ1-6; 8 bases map to TRBD1. V shed 4 bases, J shed 9 bases, and the junction held 5 bases outside the gene matches. Germline values: CDR1 PRHDT, CDR2 FYEKMQ (reference sequence). This CDR3 has 14 amino acids. CDR3: CASSSQGAGSPLHF. For the CDR3, the DNA is TGTGCCAGCAGCTCCCAGGGGGCAGGTTCACCCCTCCACTTT.

V and J are TRBV6-5 and TRBJ1-2; 7 bases match TRBD1. Per germline, CDR1 MNHEY and CDR2 SVGAGI. Trimming cost V 4 bases and J 4 bases; bases outside gene matches: 9. The CDR3 is 15 amino acids. CDR3 DNA sequence: TGTGCCAGCAGTTTGGACAGGAGGGGCTTCTATGGCTACACCTTC. It encodes CASSLDRRGFYGYTF.

This sequence joins TRBV11-2 and TRBJ1-5; possibly TRBD1 for D (5 bases). The germline gives CDR1 SGHAT, CDR2 FQNNGV. The V end lost 1 base, the J end lost 0 bases, and 13 bases lay between the germline ends. The CDR3 runs 17 residues. The CDR3 coding sequence is TGTGCCAGCAGCTTAGTGCCTCGGGGGGATAGCAATCAGCCCCAGCATTTT. Translated, it gives CASSLVPRGDSNQPQHF.

The chain links TRBV7-8 to TRBJ1-2; 9 positions agree with TRBD1. The junction had 8 bases not matched to a gene; V was cut back by 0 bases and J by 3 bases. This CDR3 region has 17 residues. In germline, CDR1 is SGHVS, CDR2 FQNEAQ. The CDR3 coding sequence is TGTGCCAGCAGCTTAGCTTCCGGGACAGGGAAGCACTATGGCTACACCTTC. Its protein product is CASSLASGTGKHYGYTF.

In regard to this clone: The identical CDR3 is also encoded by other nucleotide sequences in the sample. The genes are TRBV5-1 and TRBJ2-7; no clear D gene. The CDR3 consists of 14 residues. V lost 2 bases and J lost 0, with 9 bases in between. CDR1 is SGHRS, CDR2 YFSETQ, per germline. DNA of the CDR3: TGCGCCAGCAGCTTAACGGTTAGCTCCTACGAGCAGTACTTC. Its protein is CASSLTVSSYEQYF.

The genes are TRBV5-5 and TRBJ2-7, with TRBD2 identical over 10 bases. The CDR3 has 14 amino acids. Per germline, CDR1 SGHKS and CDR2 YYEKEE (reference sequence). Unmatched junction bases numbered 6, after V lost 4 bases and J lost 5 bases. Here the CDR3 reads CASSAGLAEHEQYF. The CDR3 DNA follows: TGTGCCAGCAGCGCCGGACTAGCGGAACACGAGCAGTACTTC.

This clone was seen a handful of times. The rearrangement uses TRBV4-1 and TRBJ2-3, with 14 bases matching TRBD2. Germline-derived CDR1 and CDR2 are MGHRA and YSYEKL. Unmatched junction bases numbered 5, after V lost 1 base and J lost 5 bases. This CDR3 has 17 residues. CDR3: CASSQAKGLAGEDTQYF. The CDR3 DNA sequence: TGCGCCAGCAGCCAAGCAAAGGGACTAGCGGGGGAAGATACGCAGTATTTT.

This chain joins TRBV14 and TRBJ2-1, with D tentatively TRBD2 (5 bases). CDR3 size: 14 residues. Germline V gene data show CDR1 as SGHDN and CDR2 as FVKESK. V was clipped by 1 base and J by 2 bases, with 6 bases between them. The CDR3: CASSQVGTYNEQFF. The CDR3 DNA follows: TGTGCCAGCAGCCAAGTCGGGACCTACAATGAGCAGTTCTTC.

The gene calls are TRBV19 and TRBJ1-5, with D tentatively TRBD1 (6 bases). Looked up from germline, CDR1 is LNHDA and CDR2 is SQIVND (reference sequence). V was clipped by 5 bases and J by 1 base, with 9 bases between them. This CDR3 is 14 amino acids long. CDR3 region: CASSGGASNQPQHF. The CDR3 DNA is TGTGCCAGTAGTGGGGGGGCCAGCAATCAGCCCCAGCATTTT.

In this sample, this clone turned up once. The V and J genes are TRBV6-1 and TRBJ2-7, with 10 bases that match TRBD2. Germline V gene sequence: CDR1 MNHNS, CDR2 SASEGT. This CDR3 contains 15 residues. V was clipped by 3 bases and J by 1 base; unmatched bases: 3. Here the CDR3 reads CASSDLAGESYEQYF. CDR3 in DNA: TGTGCCAGCAGTGATCTAGCGGGGGAATCCTACGAGCAGTACTTC.

This chain connects TRBV6-2 or TRBV6-3 to TRBJ2-7, with TRBD2 identical over 8 bases. The CDR3 length is 17 residues. V lost 6 bases, J lost 2 bases, and 15 bases stayed unmatched. Germline CDR1 and CDR2: MNHEY and SVGEGT. In nucleotides, the CDR3 is TGTGCCAGCAGCCTACGGGGGGGCCCCGGGGTCCCCTACGAGCAGTACTTC. It specifies CASSLRGGPGVPYEQYF.

The chain uses TRBV2 and TRBJ2-5; no reliable D call. The germline V gene encodes CDR1 SNHLY and CDR2 FYNNEI. The CDR3 contains 15 residues. The V end was cut by 2 bases, the J end by 2 bases, with 12 bases between. The CDR3 is CASSESAALQETQYF. CDR3 nucleotide sequence: TGTGCCAGCAGTGAAAGCGCGGCCCTGCAAGAGACCCAGTACTTC.

This clone was counted between two and nine times. The chain uses TRBV19 and TRBJ2-4; D perhaps matches TRBD2 (5 bases). Per germline, CDR1 LNHDA and CDR2 SQIVND (reference sequence). With 1 base removed from V and 0 bases from J, the gap between germline ends came to 10 bases. The CDR3 runs 16 residues. CDR3 coding DNA: TGTGCCAGTAGTATAGCCCTTGGACTAGCCAAAAACATTCAGTACTTC. It is translated as CASSIALGLAKNIQYF.

The chain has TRBV4-2 and TRBJ2-1; 13 bases are a match to TRBD2. CDR3 length: 16 amino acids. Germline V gene sequence: CDR1 LGHNA, CDR2 YNFKEQ. J lost 8 bases, V lost 4 bases, and 8 bases had no gene match. The CDR3 region has the DNA TGTGCCAGCAGCCTTAGGACTAGCGGGAGACCGGATGAGCAGTTCTTC. It yields the protein CASSLRTSGRPDEQFF.

This chain connects TRBV2 to TRBJ1-6, with 10 bases matching TRBD1. Germline V gene lookup returns CDR1 SNHLY and CDR2 FYNNEI. This CDR3 spans 15 amino acids. Trimming removed 6 bases from V and 9 bases from J; junction bases left unmatched: 8. The CDR3 protein is CASRDRTGGGSPLHF. The CDR3 DNA is TGTGCCAGCAGGGATAGGACAGGGGGAGGTTCACCCCTCCACTTT.

The V gene is TRBV11-3, the J gene TRBJ2-7; a weak D match, TRBD2 (5 bases). CDR3 length: 15 residues. With 1 base removed from V and 3 bases from J, the gap between germline ends came to 13 bases. Germline values: CDR1 SGHNT, CDR2 YENEEA. The CDR3 DNA follows: TGTGCCAGCAGCTTAGCAAGCGGAAAAGGCTACGAGCAGTACTTC. The encoded protein is CASSLASGKGYEQYF.

This sequence joins TRBV30 and TRBJ2-7; D is perhaps TRBD2 (7 bases). The V gene's germline CDR1 is GTSNPN and CDR2 SVGIG (reference sequence). CDR3 length equals 14 residues. The V end lost 3 bases, the J end lost 5 bases, and 17 bases lay between the germline ends. The CDR3 reads CAWRLGGLGDEQYF. CDR3 nucleotide sequence: TGTGCCTGGAGACTGGGGGGGCTAGGGGACGAGCAGTACTTC.

This clone occurred a few times. V gene TRBV29-1 combines with J gene TRBJ1-1; possible D gene TRBD1, 6 bases. The V gene's germline CDR1 is SQVTM and CDR2 ANQGSEA. CDR3 size: 10 residues. The V end lost 5 bases, the J end lost 5 bases, and 6 bases lay between the germline ends. In DNA, the CDR3 is TGCAGCGTTAGGGGGACTGAAGCTTTCTTT. Its translation: CSVRGTEAFF.